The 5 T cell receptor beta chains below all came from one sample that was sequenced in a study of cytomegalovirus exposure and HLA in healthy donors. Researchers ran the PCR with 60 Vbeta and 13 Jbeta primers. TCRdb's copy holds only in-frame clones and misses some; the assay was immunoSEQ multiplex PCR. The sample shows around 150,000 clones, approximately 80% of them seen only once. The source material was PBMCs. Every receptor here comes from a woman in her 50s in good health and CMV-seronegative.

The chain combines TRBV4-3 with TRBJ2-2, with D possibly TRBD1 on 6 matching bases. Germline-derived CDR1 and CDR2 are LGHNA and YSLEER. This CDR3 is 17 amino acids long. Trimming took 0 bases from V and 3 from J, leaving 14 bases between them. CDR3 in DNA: TGCGCCAGCAGCCAAGATCTAACAGGGCGGGACACCGGGGAGCTGTTTTTT. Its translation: CASSQDLTGRDTGELFF.

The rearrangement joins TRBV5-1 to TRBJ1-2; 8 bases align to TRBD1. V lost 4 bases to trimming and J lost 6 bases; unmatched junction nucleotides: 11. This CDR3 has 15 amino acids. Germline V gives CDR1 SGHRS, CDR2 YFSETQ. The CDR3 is CASSPDTGGRNGYTF. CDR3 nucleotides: TGCGCCAGCAGCCCGGATACAGGGGGTAGGAATGGCTACACCTTC.

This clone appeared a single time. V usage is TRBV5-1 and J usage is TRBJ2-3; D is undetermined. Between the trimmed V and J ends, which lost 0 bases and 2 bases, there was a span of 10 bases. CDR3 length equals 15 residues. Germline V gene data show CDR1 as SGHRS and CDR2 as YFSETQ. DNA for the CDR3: TGCGCCAGCAGCTTGGGGGCAGGCATCACAGATACGCAGTATTTT. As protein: CASSLGAGITDTQYF.

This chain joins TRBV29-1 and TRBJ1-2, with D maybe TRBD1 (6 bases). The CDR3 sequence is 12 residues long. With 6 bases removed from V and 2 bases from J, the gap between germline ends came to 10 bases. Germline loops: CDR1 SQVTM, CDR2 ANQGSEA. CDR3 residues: CSVTQGNYGYTF. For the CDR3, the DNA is TGCAGCGTCACCCAGGGGAACTATGGCTACACCTTC.

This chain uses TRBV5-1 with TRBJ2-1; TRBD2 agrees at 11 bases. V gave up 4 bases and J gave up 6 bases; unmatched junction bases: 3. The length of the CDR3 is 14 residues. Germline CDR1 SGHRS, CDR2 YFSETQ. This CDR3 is CASSRTSGGNEQFF. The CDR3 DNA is TGCGCCAGCAGCCGTACTAGCGGGGGCAATGAGCAGTTCTTC.